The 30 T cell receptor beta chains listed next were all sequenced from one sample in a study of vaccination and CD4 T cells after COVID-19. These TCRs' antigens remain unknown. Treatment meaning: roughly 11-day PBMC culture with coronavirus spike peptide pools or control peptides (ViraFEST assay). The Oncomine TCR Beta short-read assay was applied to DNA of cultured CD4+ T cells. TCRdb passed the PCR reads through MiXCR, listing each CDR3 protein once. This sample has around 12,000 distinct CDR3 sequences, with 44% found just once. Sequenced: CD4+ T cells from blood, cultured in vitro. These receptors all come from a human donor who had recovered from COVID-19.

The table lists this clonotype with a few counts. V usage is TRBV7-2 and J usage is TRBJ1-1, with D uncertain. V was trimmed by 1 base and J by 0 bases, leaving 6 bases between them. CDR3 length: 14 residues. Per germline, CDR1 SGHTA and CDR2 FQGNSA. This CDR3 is CASSLGTVNTEAFF. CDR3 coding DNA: TGTGCCAGCAGCTTAGGTACGGTGAACACTGAAGCTTTCTTT. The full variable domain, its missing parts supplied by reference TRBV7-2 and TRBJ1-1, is GAGVSQSPSNKVTEKGKDVELRCDPISGHTALYWYRQSLGQGLEFLIYFQGNSAPDKSGLPSDRFSAERTGGSVSTLTIQRTQQEDSAVYLCASSLGTVNTEAFFGQGTRLTVV.

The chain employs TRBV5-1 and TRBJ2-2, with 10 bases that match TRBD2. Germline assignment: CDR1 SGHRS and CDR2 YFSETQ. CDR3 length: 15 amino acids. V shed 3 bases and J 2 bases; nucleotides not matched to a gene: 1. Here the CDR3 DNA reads TGCGCCAGCAGCTCTAGCGGGAGTAACACCGGGGAGCTGTTTTTT. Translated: CASSSSGSNTGELFF.

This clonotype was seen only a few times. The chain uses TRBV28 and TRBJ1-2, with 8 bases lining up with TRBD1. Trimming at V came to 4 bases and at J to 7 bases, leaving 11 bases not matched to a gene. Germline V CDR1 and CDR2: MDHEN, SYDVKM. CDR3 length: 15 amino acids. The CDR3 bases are TGTGCCAGCAGTTCTTCCAGGGGGCGGGTAGGTGGCTACACCTTC. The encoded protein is CASSSSRGRVGGYTF.

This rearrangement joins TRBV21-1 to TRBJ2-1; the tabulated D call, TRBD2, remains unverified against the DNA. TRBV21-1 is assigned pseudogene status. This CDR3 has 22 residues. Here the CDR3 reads CASSKVPGWGEGGAGSYNEQFF. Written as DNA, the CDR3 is TGTGCCAGCAGCAAAGTACCGGGGTGGGGTGAGGGCGGAGCGGGATCCTACAATGAGCAGTTCTTC.

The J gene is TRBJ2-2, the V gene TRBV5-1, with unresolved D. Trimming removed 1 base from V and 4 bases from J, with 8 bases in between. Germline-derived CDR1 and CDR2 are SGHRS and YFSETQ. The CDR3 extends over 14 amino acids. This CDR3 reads CASSLFQSTGELFF. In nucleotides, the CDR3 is TGCGCCAGCAGCTTGTTTCAAAGCACCGGGGAGCTGTTTTTT.

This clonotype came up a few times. For the CDR3, the DNA is TGTGCCACCAGCAGAGCCAGTGGGATAGCGGGAGGCTATGAGCAGTTCTTC. The encoded protein is CATSRASGIAGGYEQFF. The J gene is TRBJ2-1, the V gene TRBV15, with 10 bases identical to TRBD2. V lost 1 base to trimming and J lost 8 bases; unmatched junction nucleotides: 11. Per germline, CDR1 LNHNV and CDR2 YYDKDF (reference sequence). The CDR3 covers 17 residues. Together with reference TRBV15 and TRBJ2-1, the CDR3 gives the full variable domain: DAMVIQNPRYQVTQFGKPVTLSCSQTLNHNVMYWYQQKSSQAPKLLFHYYDKDFNNEADTPDNFQSRRPNTSFCFLDIRSPGLGDTAMYLCATSRASGIAGGYEQFFGPGTRLTVL.

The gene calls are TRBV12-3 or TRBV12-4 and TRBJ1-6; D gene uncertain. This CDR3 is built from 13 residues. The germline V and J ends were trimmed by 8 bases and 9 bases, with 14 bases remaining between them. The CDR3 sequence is CASRRDGSSPLHF. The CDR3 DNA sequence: TGTGCCAGCCGCCGGGATGGAAGTTCACCCCTCCACTTT.

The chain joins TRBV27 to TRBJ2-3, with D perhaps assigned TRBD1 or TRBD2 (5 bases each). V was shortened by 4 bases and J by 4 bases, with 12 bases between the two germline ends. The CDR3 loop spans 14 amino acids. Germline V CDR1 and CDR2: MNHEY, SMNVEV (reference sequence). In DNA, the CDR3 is TGTGCCAGCAGTTGGACCGGGACCCCAGATACGCAGTATTTT. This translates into CASSWTGTPDTQYF.

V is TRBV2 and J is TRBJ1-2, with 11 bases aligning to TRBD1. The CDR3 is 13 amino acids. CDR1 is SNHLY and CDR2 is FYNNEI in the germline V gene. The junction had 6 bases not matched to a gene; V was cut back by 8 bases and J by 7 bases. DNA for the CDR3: TGTGCCAGCTTACCGGGACAGGGGGGTGGCTACACCTTC. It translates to CASLPGQGGGYTF.

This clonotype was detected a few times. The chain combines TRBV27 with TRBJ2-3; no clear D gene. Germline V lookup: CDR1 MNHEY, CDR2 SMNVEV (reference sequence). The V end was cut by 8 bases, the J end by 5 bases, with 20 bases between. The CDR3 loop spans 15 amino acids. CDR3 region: CASSSPSLGIDTQYF. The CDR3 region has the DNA TGTGCCAGCTCCTCCCCCTCCCTAGGAATAGATACGCAGTATTTT.

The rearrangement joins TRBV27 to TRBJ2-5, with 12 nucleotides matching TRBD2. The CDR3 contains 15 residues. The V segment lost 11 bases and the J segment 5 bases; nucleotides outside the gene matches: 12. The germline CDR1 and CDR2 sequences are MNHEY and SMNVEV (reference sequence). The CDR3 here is CAAGASGRGWETQYF. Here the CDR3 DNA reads TGTGCCGCGGGGGCTAGCGGGAGGGGATGGGAGACCCAGTACTTC.

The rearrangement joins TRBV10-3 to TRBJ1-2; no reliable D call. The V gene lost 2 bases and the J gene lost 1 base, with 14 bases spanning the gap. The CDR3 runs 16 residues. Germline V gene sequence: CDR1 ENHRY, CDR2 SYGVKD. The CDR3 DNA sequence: TGTGCCATCAGTGAGCCCCCCCAGGCCGGTAACTATGGCTACACCTTC. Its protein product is CAISEPPQAGNYGYTF.

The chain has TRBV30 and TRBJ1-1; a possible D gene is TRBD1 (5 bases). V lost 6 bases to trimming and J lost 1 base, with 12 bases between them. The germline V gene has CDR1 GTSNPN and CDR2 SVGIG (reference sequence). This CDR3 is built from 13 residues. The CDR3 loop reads CACFRDGNTEAFF. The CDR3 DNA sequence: TGTGCCTGCTTCCGGGACGGGAACACTGAAGCTTTCTTT. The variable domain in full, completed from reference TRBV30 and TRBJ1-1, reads SQTIHQWPATLVQPVGSPLSLECTVEGTSNPNLYWYRQAAGRGLQLLFYSVGIGQISSEVPQNLSASRPQDRQFILSSKKLLLSDSGFYLCACFRDGNTEAFFGQGTRLTVV.

The CDR3 DNA reads as TGCAGTGCTAGACGAGGGTATGGCGGCTATGGCTACACCTTC. Its translation is CSARRGYGGYGYTF. The chain is built from TRBV20-1 and TRBJ1-2; D gene uncertain. V lost 2 bases to trimming and J lost 4 bases, with 14 bases between them. Germline values: CDR1 DFQATT, CDR2 SNEGSKA (reference sequence). The CDR3 loop spans 14 amino acids.

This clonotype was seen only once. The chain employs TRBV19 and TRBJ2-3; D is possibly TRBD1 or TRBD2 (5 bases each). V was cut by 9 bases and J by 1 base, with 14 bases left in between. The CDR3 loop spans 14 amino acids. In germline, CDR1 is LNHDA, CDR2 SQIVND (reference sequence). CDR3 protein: CASARDHGTDTQYF. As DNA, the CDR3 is TGTGCCAGCGCCCGGGACCACGGCACAGATACGCAGTATTTT.

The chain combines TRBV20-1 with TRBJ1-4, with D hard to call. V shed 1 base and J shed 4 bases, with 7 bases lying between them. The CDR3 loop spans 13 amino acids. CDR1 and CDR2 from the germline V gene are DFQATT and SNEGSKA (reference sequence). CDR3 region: CSARGRRNEKLFF. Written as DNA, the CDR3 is TGCAGTGCTAGAGGACGGCGTAATGAAAAACTGTTTTTT.

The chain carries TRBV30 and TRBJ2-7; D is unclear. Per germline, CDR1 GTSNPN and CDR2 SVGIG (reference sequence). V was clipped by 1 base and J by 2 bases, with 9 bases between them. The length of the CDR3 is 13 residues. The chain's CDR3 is CAWSEGYTYEQYF. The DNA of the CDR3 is TGTGCCTGGAGTGAAGGGTACACCTACGAGCAGTACTTC.

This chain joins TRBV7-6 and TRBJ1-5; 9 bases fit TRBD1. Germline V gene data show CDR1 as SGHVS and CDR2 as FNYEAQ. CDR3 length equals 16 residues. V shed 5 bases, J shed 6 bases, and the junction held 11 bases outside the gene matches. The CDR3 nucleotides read TGTGCCAGCAGCCCCACCGACAGGGGGTTATTTCAGCCCCAGCATTTT. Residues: CASSPTDRGLFQPQHF.

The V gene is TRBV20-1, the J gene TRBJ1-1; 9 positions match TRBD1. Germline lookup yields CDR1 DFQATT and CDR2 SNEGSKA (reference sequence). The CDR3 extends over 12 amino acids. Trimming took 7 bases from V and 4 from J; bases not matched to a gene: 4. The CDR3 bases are TGCAGTGAGGACAGGGGTGGCACTGAAGCTTTCTTT. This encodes CSEDRGGTEAFF.

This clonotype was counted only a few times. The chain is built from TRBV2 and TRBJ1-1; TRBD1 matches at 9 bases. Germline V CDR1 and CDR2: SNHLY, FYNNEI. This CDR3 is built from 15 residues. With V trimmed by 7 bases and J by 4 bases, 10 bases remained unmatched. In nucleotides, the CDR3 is TGTGCCAGCAATATACAGGGGGCTTTGGCCACTGAAGCTTTCTTT. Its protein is CASNIQGALATEAFF.

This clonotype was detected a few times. The CDR3 region is CASSETRRGNGNIQYF. CDR3 coding DNA: TGTGCCAGCAGCGAAACCCGTAGAGGGAACGGGAACATTCAGTACTTC. The V and J genes are TRBV21-1 and TRBJ2-4; the table's D call, TRBD2, has no DNA check behind it. TRBV21-1 is a documented pseudogene. This CDR3 has 16 residues.

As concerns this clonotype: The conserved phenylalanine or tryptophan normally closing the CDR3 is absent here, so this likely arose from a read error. The CDR3, as DNA: TGCAGTGCTAGCTCCTACCAGCAAGAGACCCAGTACCTC. Translating gives CSASSYQQETQYL. The rearrangement joins TRBV20-1 to TRBJ2-5; the D is unclear. The CDR3 runs to 13 residues. Trimming removed 3 bases at V and 2 bases at J, with 10 bases between. Germline CDR1 is DFQATT and CDR2 is SNEGSKA (reference sequence).

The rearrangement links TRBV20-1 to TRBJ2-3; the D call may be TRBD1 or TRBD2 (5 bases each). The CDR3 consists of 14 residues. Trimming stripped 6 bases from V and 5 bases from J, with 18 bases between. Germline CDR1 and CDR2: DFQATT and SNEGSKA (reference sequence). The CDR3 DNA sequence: TGCAGTGCCCTTCCCCTCACAGGAGGAGATACGCAGTATTTT. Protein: CSALPLTGGDTQYF.

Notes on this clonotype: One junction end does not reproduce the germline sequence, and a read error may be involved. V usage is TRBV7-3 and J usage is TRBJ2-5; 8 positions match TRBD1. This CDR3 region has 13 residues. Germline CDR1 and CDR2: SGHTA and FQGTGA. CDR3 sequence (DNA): TGTGCCGGCAGCCCGAACAGGGGGGAGACCCAGTACTTC. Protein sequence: CAGSPNRGETQYF.

CDR3: CSARSKRTGLAYEQYF. The CDR3 nucleotides read TGCAGTGCTAGAAGTAAACGGACAGGGTTGGCCTACGAGCAGTACTTC. V and J are TRBV20-1 and TRBJ2-7; TRBD1 agrees at 8 bases. After removal of 2 bases from V and 2 bases from J, the junction contained 11 bases not matched to a gene. The CDR3 length is 16 residues. The V gene's germline CDR1 is DFQATT and CDR2 SNEGSKA (reference sequence).

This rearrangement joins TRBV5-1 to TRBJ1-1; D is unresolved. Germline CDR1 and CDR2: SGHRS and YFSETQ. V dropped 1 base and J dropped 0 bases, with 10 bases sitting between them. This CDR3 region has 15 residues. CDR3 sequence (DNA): TGCGCCAGCAGCTTGTCGGCAGTTATGAACACTGAAGCTTTCTTT. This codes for CASSLSAVMNTEAFF.

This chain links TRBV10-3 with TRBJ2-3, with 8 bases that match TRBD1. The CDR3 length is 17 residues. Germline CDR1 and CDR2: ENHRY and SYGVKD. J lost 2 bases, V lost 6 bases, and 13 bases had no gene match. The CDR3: CAIRSAGGQGSTDTQYF. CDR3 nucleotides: TGTGCCATCAGAAGTGCAGGAGGACAGGGTTCCACAGATACGCAGTATTTT.

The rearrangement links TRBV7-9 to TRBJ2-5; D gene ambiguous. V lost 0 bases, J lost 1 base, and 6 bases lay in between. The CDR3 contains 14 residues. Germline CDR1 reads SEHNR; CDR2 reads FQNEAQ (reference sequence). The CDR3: CASSLAASQETQYF. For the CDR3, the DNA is TGTGCCAGCAGCTTAGCGGCCTCCCAAGAGACCCAGTACTTC.

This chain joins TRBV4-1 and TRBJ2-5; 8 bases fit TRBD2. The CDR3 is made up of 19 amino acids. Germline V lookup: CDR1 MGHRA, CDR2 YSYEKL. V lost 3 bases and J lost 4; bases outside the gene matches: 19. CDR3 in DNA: TGCGCCAGCAGCCAGACCGTCCCGGGACTAGTGGGGGGGGGAGAGACCCAGTACTTC. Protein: CASSQTVPGLVGGGETQYF.

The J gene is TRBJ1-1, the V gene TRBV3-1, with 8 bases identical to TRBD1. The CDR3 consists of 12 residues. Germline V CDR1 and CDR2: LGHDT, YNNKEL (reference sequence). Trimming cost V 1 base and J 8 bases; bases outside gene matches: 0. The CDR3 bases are TGTGCCAGCAGCCAAGGGGACAGGGAAGCTTTCTTT. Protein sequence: CASSQGDREAFF.